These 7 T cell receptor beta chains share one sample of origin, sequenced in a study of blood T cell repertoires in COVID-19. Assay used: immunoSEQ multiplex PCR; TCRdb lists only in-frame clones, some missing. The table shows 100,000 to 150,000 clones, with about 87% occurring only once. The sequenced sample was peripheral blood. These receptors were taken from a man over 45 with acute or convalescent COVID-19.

The CDR3 spells CAISESLGGYTF. The CDR3 region has the DNA TGTGCCATCAGTGAGTCCCTCGGTGGCTACACCTTC. The chain employs TRBV10-3 and TRBJ1-2; the D is unclear. The CDR3 totals 12 residues. V was shortened by 0 bases and J by 7 bases, with 6 bases between the two germline ends. In germline, CDR1 is ENHRY, CDR2 SYGVKD.

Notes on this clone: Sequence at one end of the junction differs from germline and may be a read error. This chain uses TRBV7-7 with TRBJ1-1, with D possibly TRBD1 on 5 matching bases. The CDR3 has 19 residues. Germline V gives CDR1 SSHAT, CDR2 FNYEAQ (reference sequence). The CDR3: CASSPRLVGAEGFGTEAFF. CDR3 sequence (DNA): TGTGCTAGCAGCCCACGTTTAGTTGGGGCAGAAGGCTTTGGGACTGAAGCTTTCTTT.

The CDR3 DNA reads as TGTGCCAGCAGCCAGACCAGGGGAGCGGCCTACGAGCAGTACTTC. This translates into CASSQTRGAAYEQYF. The J gene is TRBJ2-7, the V gene TRBV3-1 (or the pseudogene TRBV3-2); the D gene is possibly TRBD1 (6 bases). The CDR3 has 15 residues. The germline gives CDR1 LGHDT, CDR2 YNNKEL (reference sequence). With 3 bases removed from V and 2 bases from J, the gap between germline ends came to 14 bases.

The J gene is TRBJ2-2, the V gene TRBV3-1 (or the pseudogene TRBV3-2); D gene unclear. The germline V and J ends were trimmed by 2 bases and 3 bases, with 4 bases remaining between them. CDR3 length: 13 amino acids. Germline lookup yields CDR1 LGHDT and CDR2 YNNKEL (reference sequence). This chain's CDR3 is CASSQLYTGELFF. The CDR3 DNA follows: TGTGCCAGCAGCCAACTATACACCGGGGAGCTGTTTTTT.

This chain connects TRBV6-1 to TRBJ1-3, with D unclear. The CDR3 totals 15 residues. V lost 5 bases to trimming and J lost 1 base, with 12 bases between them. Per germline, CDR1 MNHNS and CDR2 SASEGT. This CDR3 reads CASSSPSTSGNTIYF. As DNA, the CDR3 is TGTGCCAGCAGTTCCCCAAGTACTTCTGGAAACACCATATATTTT.

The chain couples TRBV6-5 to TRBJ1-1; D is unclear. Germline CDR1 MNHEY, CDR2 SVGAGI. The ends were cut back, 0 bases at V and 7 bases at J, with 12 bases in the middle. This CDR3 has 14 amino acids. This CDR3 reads CASSYSSFGFEAFF. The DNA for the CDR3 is TGTGCCAGCAGTTACTCCTCCTTCGGTTTTGAAGCTTTCTTT.

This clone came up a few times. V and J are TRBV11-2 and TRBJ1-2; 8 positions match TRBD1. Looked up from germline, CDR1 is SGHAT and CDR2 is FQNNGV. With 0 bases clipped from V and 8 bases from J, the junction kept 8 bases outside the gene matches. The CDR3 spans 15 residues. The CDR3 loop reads CASSLEWQGARGYTF. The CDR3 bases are TGTGCCAGCAGCTTAGAATGGCAGGGGGCGCGAGGCTACACCTTC.